Presented here are 7 T cell receptor beta chains from one specimen sequenced in a study of OX40 agonist ivuxolimab in advanced cancers. Clones were read by immunoSEQ multiplex PCR, and TCRdb kept only the in-frame ones, dropping some. The sample contains fewer than 85,000 clones, 70% to 90% of which appear only once. Sequences were derived from CD4+ or CD8+ T cells sorted from blood, sampled in a trial of the OX40 agonist ivuxolimab. Every receptor here comes from an adult with an advanced solid tumor such as melanoma, head and neck, liver or kidney cancer.

The V and J genes are TRBV2 and TRBJ1-1; D is ambiguous. There are 15 residues in the CDR3. V dropped 2 bases and J dropped 4 bases, with 14 bases sitting between them. The germline V gene has CDR1 SNHLY and CDR2 FYNNEI. CDR3 nucleotides: TGTGCCAGCAGTGAATATGGAGGGTTGGGCACTGAAGCTTTCTTT. Translating gives CASSEYGGLGTEAFF.

The chain carries TRBV6-1 and TRBJ2-3; D is unclear. This CDR3 region has 12 residues. The germline CDR1 and CDR2 sequences are MNHNS and SASEGT. V lost 1 base and J 8 bases, leaving 7 bases between the germline ends. In DNA, the CDR3 is TGTGCCAGCAGTGAAGGGACCACTACGCAGTATTTT. Protein product: CASSEGTTTQYF.

The J gene is TRBJ1-6, the V gene TRBV15; D gene unclear. The CDR3 sequence is 17 residues long. V lost 0 bases to trimming and J lost 8 bases, with 17 bases between them. Germline CDR1 is LNHNV and CDR2 is YYDKDF (reference sequence). CDR3 region: CATSRDTQGRADSPLHF. The CDR3 region has the DNA TGTGCCACCAGCAGAGATACCCAAGGACGGGCGGATTCACCCCTCCACTTT.

J is TRBJ1-5 and V is TRBV19; D might be TRBD1 (6 bases). Germline CDR1 is LNHDA and CDR2 is SQIVND (reference sequence). There are 15 residues in the CDR3. Trimming pared 5 bases from V and 0 bases from J, leaving 11 bases between. CDR3 in amino acids: CASSVVGHSNQPQHF. The DNA of the CDR3 is TGTGCCAGTAGTGTGGTGGGACATAGCAATCAGCCCCAGCATTTT.

CDR3 DNA sequence: TGTGCCAGTAGGTGGGACGGGAGCTCCTACAATGAGCAGTTCTTC. Protein product: CASRWDGSSYNEQFF. V gene TRBV19 combines with J gene TRBJ2-1, with TRBD2 as a possible D gene (6 bases). Trimming took off 6 bases at V and 0 bases at J, with 12 bases between the two ends. Germline V gives CDR1 LNHDA, CDR2 SQIVND (reference sequence). This CDR3 is built from 15 residues.

CDR3 nucleotide sequence: TGCGCCAGCAGCCCAAAACAGGGACAGAACACTGAAGCTTTCTTT. Translation: CASSPKQGQNTEAFF. This rearrangement joins TRBV4-1 to TRBJ1-1; the D gene is possibly TRBD1 (6 bases). The CDR3 consists of 15 residues. The germline CDR1 and CDR2 sequences are MGHRA and YSYEKL. V lost 4 bases and J 1 base, leaving 13 bases between the germline ends.

This clone was observed a single time. J is TRBJ1-3 and V is TRBV6-5; no firm D call. Looked up from germline, CDR1 is MNHEY and CDR2 is SVGAGI. V lost 5 bases and J 0 bases, leaving 11 bases between the germline ends. This CDR3 region has 15 residues. The DNA of the CDR3 is TGTGCCAGCAGTCGGCAACTGATCTCTGGAAACACCATATATTTT. It specifies CASSRQLISGNTIYF.